The text below deals with one T cell receptor (beta chain). Germline V gives CDR1 MNHEY, CDR2 SVGAGI. There are 13 residues in the CDR3. Trimming pared 10 bases from V and 6 bases from J, leaving 16 bases between. These data come from a study of blood T cell repertoires in COVID-19. Assay: immunoSEQ multiplex PCR; the TCRdb copy retains only in-frame clones and omits some. The sample consists of 400,000 to 550,000 clones, around nine tenths of them appearing once. Sequences were obtained from PBMCs or T cells enriched from blood (not recorded which). This sequence originates from a woman aged 18-35 years with acute COVID-19. This sequence joins TRBV6-5 and TRBJ1-5, with no clear D. This CDR3 reads CATSLGWAQPQHF. The CDR3 DNA reads as TGTGCCACCTCACTAGGGTGGGCTCAGCCCCAGCATTTT.